These T cell receptor beta chains were read from a single sample in a study of human T cells and chemical hapten exposure. TCRdb reanalysed the RACE reads using MiXCR and keeps one entry per CDR3 protein. The data show more than 55,000 distinct CDR3 sequences, with more than 8% seen just once and approximately 3% held by the top ten. This specimen consisted of whole blood, obtained in connection with sensitization to the hapten diphenylcyclopropenone (DPC). These receptors were obtained from a woman aged 40 to 50 with alopecia areata. Some clones in this sample may be carry-over from other donors' samples. CDR3s include the opening cysteine and the closing phenylalanine or tryptophan. Fields, in order: V gene, J gene, D gene, clone size, CDR3 protein, CDR3 DNA. A D gene is named only where the DNA matches it firmly. The listing skips clone size in some rows; elsewhere it reads once, few, many or a size class.

v_call: TRBV7-9; j_call: TRBJ2-7; d_call: .; clone_size: many; cdr3_aa: CASSLEYEQYF; cdr3_nt: TGTGCCAGCAGCTTAGAATACGAGCAGTACTTC
v_call: TRBV28; j_call: TRBJ1-2; d_call: TRBD1; clone_size: few; cdr3_aa: CASSLALGGQGGYGYTF; cdr3_nt: TGTGCCAGCAGTTTAGCCCTAGGCGGGCAGGGGGGCTATGGCTACACCTTC
v_call: TRBV21-1; j_call: TRBJ2-5; d_call: .; clone_size: many; cdr3_aa: CASSKGDRGLPQETQYF; cdr3_nt: TGTGCCAGCAGCAAAGGGGACAGGGGGCTCCCTCAAGAGACCCAGTACTTC
v_call: TRBV7-2; j_call: TRBJ2-3; d_call: .; clone_size: .; cdr3_aa: CASSFQLNTDTQYF; cdr3_nt: TGTGCCAGCAGCTTCCAACTAAACACAGATACGCAGTATTTT
v_call: TRBV5-1; j_call: TRBJ2-1; d_call: TRBD1; clone_size: many; cdr3_aa: CASSLEFSARGTYSYNEQFF; cdr3_nt: TGCGCCAGCAGCTTGGAATTCTCCGCCAGGGGGACATATTCCTACAATGAGCAGTTCTTC
v_call: TRBV20-1; j_call: TRBJ2-7; d_call: .; clone_size: .; cdr3_aa: CSAPLRGNYEQYF; cdr3_nt: TGCAGTGCTCCCCTCAGGGGTAACTACGAGCAGTACTTC
v_call: TRBV28; j_call: TRBJ2-1; d_call: TRBD2; clone_size: many; cdr3_aa: CASSISGGANEQFF; cdr3_nt: TGTGCCAGCAGCATTAGCGGGGGGGCCAATGAGCAGTTCTTC
v_call: TRBV6-5; j_call: TRBJ1-5; d_call: .; clone_size: many; cdr3_aa: CASSYSSGQPQHF; cdr3_nt: TGTGCCAGCAGTTACTCGAGTGGACAGCCCCAGCATTTT
v_call: TRBV3-1; j_call: TRBJ2-2; d_call: .; clone_size: .; cdr3_aa: CASSRGPNTEELFF; cdr3_nt: TGTGCCAGCAGCCGGGGACCGAACACCGAGGAGCTGTTTTTT
v_call: TRBV28; j_call: TRBJ2-7; d_call: .; clone_size: many; cdr3_aa: CASSYRQYYEQYF; cdr3_nt: TGTGCCAGCAGTTACCGACAGTACTACGAGCAGTACTTC
v_call: TRBV5-4; j_call: TRBJ2-3; d_call: .; clone_size: .; cdr3_aa: CATSLGLGADTQYF; cdr3_nt: TGTGCCACTTCACTAGGATTGGGTGCAGATACGCAGTATTTT
v_call: TRBV29-1; j_call: TRBJ1-1; d_call: .; clone_size: many; cdr3_aa: CSVEVGGGSTEAFF; cdr3_nt: TGCAGCGTTGAAGTTGGAGGGGGGAGCACTGAAGCTTTCTTT
v_call: TRBV7-9; j_call: TRBJ1-6; d_call: .; clone_size: many; cdr3_aa: CASSMGPYNSPLHF; cdr3_nt: TGTGCCAGCAGCATGGGCCCGTATAATTCACCCCTCCACTTT
v_call: TRBV28; j_call: TRBJ2-4; d_call: TRBD1; clone_size: many; cdr3_aa: CASSPDRGINIQYF; cdr3_nt: TGTGCCAGCAGTCCAGACAGGGGGATAAACATTCAGTACTTC
v_call: TRBV19; j_call: TRBJ2-2; d_call: TRBD2; clone_size: many; cdr3_aa: CASSSASGSTGELFF; cdr3_nt: TGTGCCAGTAGTAGCGCTAGCGGGTCCACCGGGGAGCTGTTTTTT
v_call: TRBV30; j_call: TRBJ2-3; d_call: TRBD1; clone_size: many; cdr3_aa: CAWTRQGSTDTQYF; cdr3_nt: TGTGCCTGGACTCGACAGGGGAGCACAGATACGCAGTATTTT
v_call: TRBV12-3/TRBV12-4; j_call: TRBJ2-1; d_call: TRBD2; clone_size: few; cdr3_aa: CASSPTGGDEQFF; cdr3_nt: TGTGCCAGCAGTCCAACTGGGGGGGATGAGCAGTTCTTC
v_call: TRBV2; j_call: TRBJ1-1; d_call: .; clone_size: many; cdr3_aa: CASPTAVFTEAFF; cdr3_nt: TGTGCCAGCCCTACTGCCGTTTTCACTGAAGCTTTCTTT
v_call: TRBV6-6; j_call: TRBJ2-1; d_call: .; clone_size: many; cdr3_aa: CASMRLSYNEQLF; cdr3_nt: TGTGCCAGCATGAGGCTGTCCTACAATGAGCAGCTCTTC
v_call: TRBV19; j_call: TRBJ2-2; d_call: .; clone_size: many; cdr3_aa: CASSIEGNTGELFF; cdr3_nt: TGTGCCAGTAGTATAGAGGGGAACACCGGGGAGCTGTTTTTT
v_call: TRBV15; j_call: TRBJ1-3; d_call: .; clone_size: many; cdr3_aa: CATSREGTTGDTIYF; cdr3_nt: TGTGCCACCAGCAGAGAAGGGACAACGGGGGACACCATATATTTT
v_call: TRBV25-1; j_call: TRBJ2-5; d_call: .; clone_size: few; cdr3_aa: CASSELDSLSAPQYF; cdr3_nt: TGTGCCAGCAGTGAATTGGACAGTTTATCAGCACCCCAGTACTTC
v_call: TRBV13; j_call: TRBJ2-3; d_call: TRBD2; clone_size: few; cdr3_aa: CASSLHSGGTGADTQYF; cdr3_nt: TGTGCCAGCAGCTTACATAGCGGGGGAACCGGGGCAGATACGCAGTATTTT
v_call: TRBV20-1; j_call: TRBJ2-3; d_call: .; clone_size: many; cdr3_aa: CSASLPPGMDTQYF; cdr3_nt: TGCAGTGCTAGTCTTCCGCCAGGGATGGATACGCAGTATTTT
v_call: TRBV11-3; j_call: TRBJ2-5; d_call: .; clone_size: many; cdr3_aa: CASSLGGHGETQYF; cdr3_nt: TGTGCCAGCAGCTTAGGGGGGCACGGAGAGACCCAGTACTTC
v_call: TRBV30; j_call: TRBJ1-2; d_call: .; clone_size: .; cdr3_aa: CAWSVQTGNGYTF; cdr3_nt: TGTGCCTGGAGTGTACAGACGGGGAATGGCTACACCTTC
v_call: TRBV29-1; j_call: TRBJ1-4; d_call: .; clone_size: .; cdr3_aa: CSVERQINEKLFF; cdr3_nt: TGCAGCGTTGAAAGGCAGATTAATGAAAAACTGTTTTTT
v_call: TRBV12-3/TRBV12-4; j_call: TRBJ2-7; d_call: .; clone_size: few; cdr3_aa: CASRVGPYEQYF; cdr3_nt: TGTGCCAGCAGGGTCGGCCCATACGAGCAGTACTTC
v_call: TRBV30; j_call: TRBJ2-7; d_call: .; clone_size: many; cdr3_aa: CAWSVQGSREQYF; cdr3_nt: TGTGCCTGGAGTGTCCAGGGATCACGCGAGCAGTACTTC
v_call: TRBV9; j_call: TRBJ2-2; d_call: TRBD2; clone_size: few; cdr3_aa: CASSTRLAGGTGELFF; cdr3_nt: TGTGCCAGCAGCACCCGACTAGCGGGGGGGACCGGGGAGCTGTTTTTT
v_call: TRBV6-2/TRBV6-3; j_call: TRBJ2-2; d_call: TRBD2; clone_size: many; cdr3_aa: CASTRAGLAGGPNTGELFF; cdr3_nt: TGTGCCAGCACTCGGGCAGGACTAGCGGGGGGCCCGAACACCGGGGAGCTGTTTTTT
v_call: TRBV28; j_call: TRBJ1-6; d_call: TRBD1; clone_size: .; cdr3_aa: CASRLTGENSPLHF; cdr3_nt: TGTGCCAGCAGATTGACAGGGGAAAATTCACCCCTCCACTTT
v_call: TRBV29-1; j_call: TRBJ1-3; d_call: TRBD1; clone_size: few; cdr3_aa: CSVETGEGGNTIYF; cdr3_nt: TGCAGCGTTGAGACAGGGGAAGGAGGAAACACCATATATTTT
v_call: TRBV6-5; j_call: TRBJ2-5; d_call: .; clone_size: many; cdr3_aa: CASSYPGGGVETQYF; cdr3_nt: TGTGCCAGCAGTTACCCGGGAGGGGGCGTGGAGACCCAGTACTTC
v_call: TRBV6-5; j_call: TRBJ1-5; d_call: .; clone_size: many; cdr3_aa: CASSYARNQPQHF; cdr3_nt: TGTGCCAGCAGTTACGCCCGGAATCAGCCCCAGCATTTT
v_call: TRBV6-2/TRBV6-3; j_call: TRBJ1-1; d_call: .; clone_size: .; cdr3_aa: CASSLLREAFF; cdr3_nt: TGTGCCAGCAGCCTGCTAAGAGAAGCTTTCTTT
v_call: TRBV6-2/TRBV6-3; j_call: TRBJ2-5; d_call: TRBD2; clone_size: .; cdr3_aa: CASSSPGRGQETQYF; cdr3_nt: TGTGCCAGCAGTTCCCCGGGGAGGGGCCAAGAGACCCAGTACTTC
v_call: TRBV20-1; j_call: TRBJ2-3; d_call: .; clone_size: .; cdr3_aa: CSAPGIMAGSTDTQYF; cdr3_nt: TGCAGTGCTCCTGGTATCATGGCGGGGAGCACAGATACGCAGTATTTT
v_call: TRBV19; j_call: TRBJ2-3; d_call: .; clone_size: .; cdr3_aa: CASSRGRDTQYF; cdr3_nt: TGTGCCAGTAGTCGGGGGAGGGATACGCAGTATTTT
v_call: TRBV6-2/TRBV6-3; j_call: TRBJ2-2; d_call: .; clone_size: many; cdr3_aa: CASNRGGDTGELFF; cdr3_nt: TGTGCCAGCAATCGAGGGGGGGACACCGGGGAGCTGTTTTTT
v_call: TRBV3-1; j_call: TRBJ1-2; d_call: .; clone_size: many; cdr3_aa: CASSLANYGYTF; cdr3_nt: TGTGCCAGCAGCCTCGCCAACTATGGCTACACCTTC
v_call: TRBV12-3/TRBV12-4; j_call: TRBJ1-2; d_call: .; clone_size: many; cdr3_aa: CASSDDRRYGYTF; cdr3_nt: TGTGCCAGCAGTGACGACAGGCGCTATGGCTACACCTTC